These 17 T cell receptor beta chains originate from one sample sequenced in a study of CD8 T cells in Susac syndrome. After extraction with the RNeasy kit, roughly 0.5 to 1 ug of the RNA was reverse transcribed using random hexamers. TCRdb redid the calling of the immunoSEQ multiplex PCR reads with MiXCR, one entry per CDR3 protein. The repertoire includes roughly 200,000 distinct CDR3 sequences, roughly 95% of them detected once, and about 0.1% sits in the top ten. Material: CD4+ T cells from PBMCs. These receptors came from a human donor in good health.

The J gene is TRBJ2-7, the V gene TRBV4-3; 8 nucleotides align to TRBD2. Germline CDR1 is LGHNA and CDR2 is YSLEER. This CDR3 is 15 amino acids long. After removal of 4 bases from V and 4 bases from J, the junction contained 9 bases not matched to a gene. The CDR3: CASSPLAGGHYEQYF. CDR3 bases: TGCGCCAGCAGCCCCCTCGCGGGAGGCCATTACGAGCAGTACTTC.

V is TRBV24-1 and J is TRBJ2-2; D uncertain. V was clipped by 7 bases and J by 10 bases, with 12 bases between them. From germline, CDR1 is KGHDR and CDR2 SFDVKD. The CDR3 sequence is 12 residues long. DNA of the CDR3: TGTGCCACCAGGCGTCGAGAGGTGGAGCTGTTTTTT. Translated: CATRRREVELFF.

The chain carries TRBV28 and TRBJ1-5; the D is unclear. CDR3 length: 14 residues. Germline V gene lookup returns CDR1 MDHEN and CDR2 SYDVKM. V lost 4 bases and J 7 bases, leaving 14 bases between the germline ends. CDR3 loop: CASSSSLARQPQHF. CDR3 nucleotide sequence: TGTGCCAGCAGTTCCTCACTGGCCCGCCAGCCCCAGCATTTT.

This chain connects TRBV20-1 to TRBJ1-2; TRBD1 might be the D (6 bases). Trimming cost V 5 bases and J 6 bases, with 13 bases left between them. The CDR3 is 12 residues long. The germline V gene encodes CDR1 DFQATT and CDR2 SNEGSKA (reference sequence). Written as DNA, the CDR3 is TGCAGTGCTGAGGACAGAGTCCATGGCTACACCTTC. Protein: CSAEDRVHGYTF.

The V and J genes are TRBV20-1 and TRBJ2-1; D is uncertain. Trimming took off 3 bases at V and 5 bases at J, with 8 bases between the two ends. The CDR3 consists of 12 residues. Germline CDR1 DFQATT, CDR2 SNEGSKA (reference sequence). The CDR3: CSASQRNNEQFF. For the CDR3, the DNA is TGCAGTGCTAGCCAGAGGAACAATGAGCAGTTCTTC.

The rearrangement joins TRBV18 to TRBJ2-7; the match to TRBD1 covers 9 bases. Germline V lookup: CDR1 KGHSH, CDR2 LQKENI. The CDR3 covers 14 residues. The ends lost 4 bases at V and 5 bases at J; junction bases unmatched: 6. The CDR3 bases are TGTGCCAGCTCACGACAGGGGGAATGGGACGAGCAGTACTTC. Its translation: CASSRQGEWDEQYF.

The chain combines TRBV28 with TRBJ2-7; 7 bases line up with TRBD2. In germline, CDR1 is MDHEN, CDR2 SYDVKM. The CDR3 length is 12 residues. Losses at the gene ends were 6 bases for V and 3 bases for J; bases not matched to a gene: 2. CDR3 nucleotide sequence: TGTGCCAGCAGGGGACTACACTACGAGCAGTACTTC. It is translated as CASRGLHYEQYF.

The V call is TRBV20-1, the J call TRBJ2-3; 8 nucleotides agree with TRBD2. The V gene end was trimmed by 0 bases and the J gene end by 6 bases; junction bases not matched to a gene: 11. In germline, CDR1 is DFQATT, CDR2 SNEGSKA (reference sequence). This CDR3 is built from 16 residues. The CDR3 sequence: CSARDPSAGGLDTQYF. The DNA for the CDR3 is TGCAGTGCTAGAGATCCCTCGGCGGGAGGATTGGATACGCAGTATTTT.

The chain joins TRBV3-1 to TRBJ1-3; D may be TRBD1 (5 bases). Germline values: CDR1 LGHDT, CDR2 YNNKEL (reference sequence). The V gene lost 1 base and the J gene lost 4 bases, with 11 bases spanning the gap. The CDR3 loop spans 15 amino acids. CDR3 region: CASSQAHGAGNTIYF. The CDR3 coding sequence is TGTGCCAGCAGCCAAGCCCACGGGGCCGGAAACACCATATATTTT.

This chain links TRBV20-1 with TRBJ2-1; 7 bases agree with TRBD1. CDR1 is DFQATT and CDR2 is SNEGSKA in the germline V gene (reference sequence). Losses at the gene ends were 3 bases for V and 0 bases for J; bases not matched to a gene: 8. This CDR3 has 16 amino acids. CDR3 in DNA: TGCAGTGCTAGCGATGAGGGACAGTTCTCCTACAATGAGCAGTTCTTC. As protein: CSASDEGQFSYNEQFF.

The CDR3 region is CASSHTNEQFF. The CDR3 DNA reads TGTGCCAGCAGCCACACGAATGAGCAGTTCTTC. V gene TRBV7-9 combines with J gene TRBJ2-1; D ambiguous. Looked up from germline, CDR1 is SEHNR and CDR2 is FQNEAQ (reference sequence). Between the trimmed V and J ends, which lost 5 bases and 7 bases, there was a span of 6 bases. This CDR3 has 11 amino acids. Combining the CDR3 with reference TRBV7-9 and TRBJ2-1 gives the whole variable domain DTGVSQNPRHKITKRGQNVTFRCDPISEHNRLYWYRQTLGQGPEFLTYFQNEAQLEKSRLLSDRFSAERPKGSFSTLEIQRTEQGDSAMYLCASSHTNEQFFGPGTRLTVL.

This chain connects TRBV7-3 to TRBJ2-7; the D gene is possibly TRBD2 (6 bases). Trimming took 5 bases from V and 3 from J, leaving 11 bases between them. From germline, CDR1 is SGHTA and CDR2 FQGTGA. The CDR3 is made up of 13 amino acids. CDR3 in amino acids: CASSASGSYEQYF. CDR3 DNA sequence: TGTGCCAGCAGCGCCTCCGGGAGCTACGAGCAGTACTTC.

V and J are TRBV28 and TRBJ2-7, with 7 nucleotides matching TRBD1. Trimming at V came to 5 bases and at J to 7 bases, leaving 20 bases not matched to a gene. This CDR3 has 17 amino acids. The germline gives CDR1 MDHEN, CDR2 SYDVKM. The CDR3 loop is CASSPGQARGPSGEQYF. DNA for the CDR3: TGTGCCAGCAGTCCAGGACAGGCCAGGGGCCCCTCCGGGGAGCAGTACTTC.

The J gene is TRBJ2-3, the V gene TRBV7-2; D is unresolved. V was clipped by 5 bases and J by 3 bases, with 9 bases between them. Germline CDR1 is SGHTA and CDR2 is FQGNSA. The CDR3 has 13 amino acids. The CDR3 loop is CASSRFGTDTQYF. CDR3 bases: TGTGCCAGCAGCCGGTTCGGAACAGATACGCAGTATTTT.

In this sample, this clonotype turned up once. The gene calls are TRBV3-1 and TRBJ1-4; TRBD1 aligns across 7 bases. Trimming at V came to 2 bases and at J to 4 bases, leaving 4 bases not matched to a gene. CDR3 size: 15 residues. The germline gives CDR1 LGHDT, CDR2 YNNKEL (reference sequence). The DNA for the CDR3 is TGTGCCAGCAGCCAAAAGACAGGGAGTAATGAAAAACTGTTTTTT. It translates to CASSQKTGSNEKLFF.

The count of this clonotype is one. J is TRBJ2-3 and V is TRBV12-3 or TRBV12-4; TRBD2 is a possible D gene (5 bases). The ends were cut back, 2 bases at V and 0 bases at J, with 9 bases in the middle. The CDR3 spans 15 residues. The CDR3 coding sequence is TGTGCCAGCAGTTTACGACTACCTAGCACAGATACGCAGTATTTT. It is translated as CASSLRLPSTDTQYF.

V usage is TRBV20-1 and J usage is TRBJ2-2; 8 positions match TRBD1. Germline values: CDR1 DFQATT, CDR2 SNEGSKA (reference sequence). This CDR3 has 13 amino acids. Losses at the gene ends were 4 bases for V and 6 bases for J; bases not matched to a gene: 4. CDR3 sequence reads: CSATDRVAGELFF. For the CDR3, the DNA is TGCAGTGCTACGGACAGGGTTGCCGGGGAGCTGTTTTTT.